The 21 T cell receptor beta chains listed next were all sequenced from one sample in a study of PD-1 blockade in mismatch repair-deficient tumors. The protocol was immunoSEQ multiplex PCR, while the TCRdb copy is restricted to in-frame clones and leaves out a portion. This sample has more than 85,000 clones; 82% occur once, and the top ten carry 6.3%. The source material was peripheral blood, sampled about 36 weeks after starting pembrolizumab. The receptors derive from an adult with mismatch repair-deficient cancer.

The chain carries TRBV6-4 and TRBJ2-7; the match to TRBD2 covers 10 bases. Germline values: CDR1 MRHNA, CDR2 SNTAGT. V dropped 10 bases and J dropped 7; count of bases not matched to a gene: 16. The CDR3 runs 15 residues. The CDR3 here is CANQSGTSECREQYF. The CDR3 DNA is TGTGCCAACCAATCAGGGACTAGCGAATGTCGGGAGCAGTACTTC.

This clone turned up a few times. The chain uses TRBV6-5 and TRBJ2-3, with TRBD1 identical over 9 bases. The germline V gene encodes CDR1 MNHEY and CDR2 SVGAGI. The CDR3 length is 15 residues. Losses at the gene ends were 6 bases for V and 2 bases for J; bases not matched to a gene: 6. The CDR3 protein is CASRDGTGFTDTQYF. The DNA for the CDR3 is TGTGCCAGCAGGGACGGGACAGGGTTCACAGATACGCAGTATTTT.

The chain employs TRBV7-2 and TRBJ1-5; 8 nucleotides align to TRBD1. Germline CDR1 reads SGHTA; CDR2 reads FQGNSA. The CDR3 is 15 amino acids. V trimming: 1 base; J trimming: 7 bases; junction bases outside the gene matches: 6. The CDR3 spells CASSLVGQGIQPQHF. The DNA of the CDR3 is TGTGCCAGCAGCTTAGTTGGACAGGGTATCCAGCCCCAGCATTTT.

The J gene is TRBJ2-2, the V gene TRBV30; 7 bases are shared with TRBD1. CDR3 length: 14 amino acids. V shed 2 bases, J shed 5 bases, and the junction held 5 bases outside the gene matches. Germline V lookup: CDR1 GTSNPN, CDR2 SVGIG (reference sequence). Written as DNA, the CDR3 is TGTGCCTGGAGTAACAGGGGTTTTACCGGGGAGCTGTTTTTT. This gives the protein CAWSNRGFTGELFF.

V and J are TRBV18 and TRBJ1-2; 7 nucleotides match TRBD1. V was clipped by 4 bases and J by 6 bases; unmatched bases: 14. This CDR3 region has 16 residues. CDR1 is KGHSH, CDR2 LQKENI, per germline. The CDR3 nucleotides read TGTGCCAGCTCACTCCGTTTCGTGACAGGGATTCATGGCTACACCTTC. Translation: CASSLRFVTGIHGYTF.

The chain recombines TRBV27 with TRBJ2-7; D unresolved. V was pared by 2 bases and J by 3 bases, with 8 bases between. This CDR3 spans 13 amino acids. The germline V gene has CDR1 MNHEY and CDR2 SMNVEV (reference sequence). The CDR3 coding sequence is TGTGCCAGCAGTTTAACGAAAAACTACGAGCAGTACTTC. Residues: CASSLTKNYEQYF.

This chain joins TRBV5-1 and TRBJ1-5; D gene ambiguous. The V gene's germline CDR1 is SGHRS and CDR2 YFSETQ. V dropped 1 base and J dropped 2 bases, with 10 bases sitting between them. CDR3 length: 15 amino acids. DNA for the CDR3: TGCGCCAGCAGCTTGATGGGAGGAGGCAATCAGCCCCAGCATTTT. Translation gives CASSLMGGGNQPQHF.

V usage is TRBV5-1 and J usage is TRBJ2-1; 10 bases map to TRBD2. This CDR3 is 15 amino acids long. Trimming at V came to 0 bases and at J to 8 bases, leaving 5 bases not matched to a gene. CDR1 and CDR2 from the germline V gene are SGHRS and YFSETQ. The CDR3 reads CASSLAASGSDEQFF. The CDR3 DNA reads as TGCGCCAGCAGCTTGGCGGCTAGCGGGAGCGATGAGCAGTTCTTC.

V gene TRBV4-1 combines with J gene TRBJ2-7, with 10 bases fitting TRBD2. The CDR3 length is 15 residues. Germline lookup yields CDR1 MGHRA and CDR2 YSYEKL. V lost 0 bases, J lost 2 bases, and 1 base stayed unmatched. The CDR3 reads CASSQELAGAYEQYF. CDR3 sequence (DNA): TGCGCCAGCAGCCAAGAGCTAGCGGGAGCCTACGAGCAGTACTTC.

V gene TRBV29-1 combines with J gene TRBJ2-1; TRBD2 aligns across 14 bases. The length of the CDR3 is 19 residues. V was pared by 7 bases and J by 0 bases, with 14 bases of the junction left unmatched. Germline V lookup: CDR1 SQVTM, CDR2 ANQGSEA. CDR3 coding DNA: TGCAGCGCCGCGGGGGGGACCGGGACTAGCGGGAGCTCCTACAATGAGCAGTTCTTC. Its protein is CSAAGGTGTSGSSYNEQFF.

This clone showed up just once. The rearrangement links TRBV7-9 to TRBJ2-3; 9 bases fit TRBD1. This CDR3 is 14 amino acids long. The germline V gene encodes CDR1 SEHNR and CDR2 FQNEAQ (reference sequence). The J segment lost 6 bases and the V segment lost 5 bases, leaving 6 bases of the junction unmatched. DNA for the CDR3: TGTGCCAGCAGCGGGGACAGGGCCACGGATACGCAGTATTTT. Its translation: CASSGDRATDTQYF.

The genes are TRBV19 and TRBJ1-1; D perhaps matches TRBD1 (5 bases). CDR3 size: 14 residues. The V and J ends lost 3 bases and 4 bases respectively, with 12 bases between them. Germline values: CDR1 LNHDA, CDR2 SQIVND (reference sequence). The CDR3, as DNA: TGTGCCAGTAGTATTTCAGGGTGGAGCACTGAAGCTTTCTTT. Translation gives CASSISGWSTEAFF.

The V gene is TRBV5-5, the J gene TRBJ2-7; the D is unclear. CDR1 is SGHKS, CDR2 YYEKEE, per germline (reference sequence). The CDR3 runs 12 residues. Trimming shortened V by 4 bases and J by 3 bases, and 8 bases separated the two germline ends. The CDR3 loop is CASSLGNYEQYF. The CDR3 nucleotides read TGTGCCAGCAGCCTGGGAAACTACGAGCAGTACTTC.

The chain couples TRBV6-1 to TRBJ1-5; 7 bases agree with TRBD1. The CDR3 extends over 15 amino acids. The germline gives CDR1 MNHNS, CDR2 SASEGT. V lost 7 bases to trimming and J lost 3 bases; unmatched junction nucleotides: 9. The chain's CDR3 is CASKTEGANNQPQHF. In DNA form, the CDR3 reads TGTGCCAGCAAGACTGAGGGGGCAAACAATCAGCCCCAGCATTTT.

The chain uses TRBV7-9 and TRBJ2-7; TRBD1 matches 9 bases. V lost 4 bases and J lost 0; bases outside the gene matches: 7. The CDR3 totals 16 residues. Germline V gene sequence: CDR1 SEHNR, CDR2 FQNEAQ (reference sequence). CDR3 protein: CASSSLQTGGSYEQYF. Here the CDR3 DNA reads TGTGCCAGCAGCTCCCTCCAGACAGGGGGCTCCTACGAGCAGTACTTC.

This clone was counted only a few times. The J gene is TRBJ1-2, the V gene TRBV14; TRBD1 agrees at 8 bases. The CDR3 sequence is 14 residues long. V lost 5 bases and J lost 9; bases outside the gene matches: 11. CDR1 is SGHDN, CDR2 FVKESK, per germline. The CDR3 nucleotides are TGTGCCAGCAGCGAAACCGGACAGGGTAAAAGCTACACCTTC. Encoded protein: CASSETGQGKSYTF.

The CDR3 is CASSLNAHVYNEQFF. The CDR3 nucleotides read TGTGCCAGCAGCTTAAATGCCCACGTCTACAATGAGCAGTTCTTC. The chain employs TRBV7-3 and TRBJ2-1; no reliable D call. The CDR3 has 15 amino acids. Trimming pared 1 base from V and 3 bases from J, leaving 10 bases between. Germline values: CDR1 SGHTA, CDR2 FQGTGA.

The V call is TRBV5-6, the J call TRBJ2-6; TRBD2 is a possible D gene (7 bases). CDR3 length equals 18 residues. V gave up 2 bases and J gave up 0 bases, with 15 bases separating them. Per germline, CDR1 SGHDT and CDR2 YYEEEE. The CDR3 nucleotides read TGTGCCAGCAGCTTTGGGGGGGCTCTCATCTCTGGGGCCAACGTCCTGACTTTC. Protein: CASSFGGALISGANVLTF.

This rearrangement joins TRBV28 to TRBJ2-1, with 11 bases matching TRBD2. Per the germline V gene, CDR1 is MDHEN and CDR2 is SYDVKM. The CDR3 covers 19 residues. With 5 bases clipped from V and 0 bases from J, the junction kept 12 bases outside the gene matches. The CDR3: CASSRKIGTSGYSYNEQFF. CDR3 in DNA: TGTGCCAGCAGTCGCAAAATAGGGACTAGCGGATACTCCTACAATGAGCAGTTCTTC.

Notes on this clone: This specimen includes other DNA sequences encoding the same CDR3. The genes are TRBV11-3 and TRBJ2-2; TRBD2 matches 8 bases. Germline lookup yields CDR1 SGHNT and CDR2 YENEEA. The CDR3 sequence is 15 residues long. The V gene end was trimmed by 0 bases and the J gene end by 4 bases; junction bases not matched to a gene: 1. The DNA of the CDR3 is TGTGCCAGCAGCTTAGACGGGAGGGCCACCGGGGAGCTGTTTTTT. As protein: CASSLDGRATGELFF.

J is TRBJ2-2 and V is TRBV30; D remains ambiguous. Germline CDR1 is GTSNPN and CDR2 is SVGIG (reference sequence). The CDR3 is made up of 12 amino acids. V was cut by 1 base and J by 7 bases, with 7 bases left in between. The CDR3 region is CAWSAGGGELFF. In nucleotides, the CDR3 is TGTGCCTGGAGTGCGGGTGGCGGGGAGCTGTTTTTT.